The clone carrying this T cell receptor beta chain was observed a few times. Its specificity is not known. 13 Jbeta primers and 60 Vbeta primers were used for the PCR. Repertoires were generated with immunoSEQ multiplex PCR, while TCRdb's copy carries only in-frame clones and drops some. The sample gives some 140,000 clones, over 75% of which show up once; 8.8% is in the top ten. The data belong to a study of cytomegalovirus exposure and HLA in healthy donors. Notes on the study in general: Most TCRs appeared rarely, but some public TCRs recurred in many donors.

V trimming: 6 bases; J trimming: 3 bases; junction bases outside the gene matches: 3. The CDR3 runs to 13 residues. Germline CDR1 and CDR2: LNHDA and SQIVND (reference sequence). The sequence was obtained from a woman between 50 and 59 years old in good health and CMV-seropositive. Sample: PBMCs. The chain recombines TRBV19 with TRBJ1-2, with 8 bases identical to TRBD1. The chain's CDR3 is CASSGQGDYGYTF. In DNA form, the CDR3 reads TGTGCCAGTAGCGGACAGGGTGACTATGGCTACACCTTC.